Sequencing of this TCR beta chain was carried out in a study of cytotoxic CD8 clonotypes in ibrutinib-treated CLL. As for the study in general: Once treatment had gone on for a median of around eleven months, range 6 to 36, response samples were drawn. Productive templates averaged 255,043 per sample, and productive rearrangements 90,000 to 95,000.

Concerning this clone itself: Its antigen is still unknown.

Overall study results and limits: An increase in clonality occurred at ibrutinib response, followed by a return toward baseline at progression. With treatment, public clonotypes, which were uncommon, either contracted or remained stable.

The table came from immunoSEQ multiplex PCR; TCRdb's copy has only in-frame clones and leaves some out. The data contain tens of thousands of clones, around 83% of them singletons. The CDR3 runs to 14 residues. Trimming cost V 2 bases and J 6 bases, with 15 bases left between them. Germline CDR1 reads SGDLS; CDR2 reads YYNGEE. The chain links TRBV9 to TRBJ2-7; weak D call: TRBD2 (6 bases). This TCR was sampled from a human donor with chronic lymphocytic leukemia. Specimen: PBMCs, collected before ibrutinib treatment. The CDR3 is CASSVGRSGGEQYF. The CDR3 DNA is TGTGCCAGCAGCGTGGGGAGGAGTGGTGGCGAGCAGTACTTC.